This TCR beta chain appears in the sequencing data of a study of radiation and T cells in renal cell carcinoma. Time point noted: blood 4 weeks post-SBRT, at nephrectomy. The treatment was: 15 Gy SBRT to primary tumor, nephrectomy 4 weeks later. Nephrectomy followed 15 Gy stereotactic body radiation by 4 weeks. The assay was immunoSEQ multiplex PCR, and TCRdb's table has in-frame clones only and misses some. The repertoire holds about 90,000 clones, with roughly 80% as singletons. Germline loops: CDR1 SGHTA, CDR2 FQGNSA. The CDR3 consists of 12 residues. V shed 8 bases and J 5 bases; nucleotides not matched to a gene: 6. This clone was seen a few times.

The clonotype was recovered from a man aged 50 to 60 with renal cell carcinoma. The specimen comprised blood, sampled from a patient whose treatment included radiotherapy and nephrectomy. The rearrangement uses TRBV7-2 and TRBJ2-7, with 7 bases identical to TRBD2. The chain's CDR3 is CASLGLADEQYF. The CDR3 region has the DNA TGTGCCAGCCTGGGGCTAGCGGACGAGCAGTACTTC.